Listed below are T cell receptor beta chains from one sample, sequenced in a study of response to subunit inactivated influenza vaccine. TCRdb redid the calling of the RT-PCR reads with MiXCR, one entry per CDR3 protein. Of 550,000 to 600,000 distinct CDR3 sequences in the sample, about 11% were seen once. The starting material was PBMCs from blood, obtained on the day of vaccination. The receptors here all came from a man aged 50-60 years who received an inactivated influenza vaccine. CDR3s include the opening cysteine and the closing phenylalanine or tryptophan. Fields, in order: CDR3 length, clone size, J gene, V gene, D gene, CDR3 DNA, CDR3 protein. The D gene is left open where the match is weak. Some rows mark clone size as missing; the rest say once, few, many or name a class of expanded clone.

15,few,TRBJ2-1,TRBV7-2,NA,TGTGCCAGCAGCAAGAAGGGGCCCTCCTACAATGAGCAGTTCTTC,CASSKKGPSYNEQFF
14,many,TRBJ1-6,TRBV12-3/TRBV12-4,NA,TGTGCCAGCAGTTTAGGCACCACCAGGGTACCCCTCCACTTT,CASSLGTTRVPLHF
12,NA,TRBJ2-1,TRBV12-3/TRBV12-4,NA,TGTGCCAGCAGTGGCGGACAGAATGAGCAGTTCTTC,CASSGGQNEQFF
17,many,TRBJ2-1,TRBV4-3,TRBD2,TGCGCCAGCAGCCAAGATCTCGCTAGCGGGCACTACAATGAGCAGTTCTTC,CASSQDLASGHYNEQFF
15,NA,TRBJ1-4,TRBV7-8,NA,TGTGACAGCAGCTTAGCTGAGCTCGGAGGTGAAAAACTGTTTTTT,CDSSLAELGGEKLFF
16,NA,TRBJ2-7,TRBV20-1,TRBD1,TGCAGTGCTAGAAGCACGCGGGGACAGGGGTCCTACGAGCAGTACTTC,CSARSTRGQGSYEQYF
15,few,TRBJ1-5,TRBV6-2/TRBV6-3,NA,TGTGCCAGCAGTTACTTCGGGTCCGGGAATCAGCCCCAGCATTTT,CASSYFGSGNQPQHF
13,few,TRBJ2-5,TRBV29-1,TRBD2,TGCAGCGTTAGCGGGAGGGCCTTAGAGACCCAGTACTTC,CSVSGRALETQYF
15,NA,TRBJ2-1,TRBV20-1,TRBD2,TGCAGTGCTAGACGGGGCGGGAGGACCCACAATGAGCAGTTCTTC,CSARRGGRTHNEQFF
16,few,TRBJ2-1,TRBV5-1,NA,TGCGCCAGCAGCTTGGTTGCGGCGAGCTCCTACAATGAGCAGTTCTTC,CASSLVAASSYNEQFF
18,many,TRBJ2-3,TRBV11-2,TRBD2,TGTGCCAGCAGCTTGGGGTACATGGGACTAGCGGTCACAGATACGCAGTATTTT,CASSLGYMGLAVTDTQYF
16,NA,TRBJ2-1,TRBV5-1,TRBD2,TGCGCCAGCAGCTACCGCCCAGCGGGGGCTCGCAATGAGCAGTTCTTC,CASSYRPAGARNEQFF
14,NA,TRBJ2-1,TRBV7-3,NA,TGTGCCAGCAGCTCCTCGATGGGGGAATCTGAGCAGTTCTTC,CASSSSMGESEQFF
12,NA,TRBJ2-1,TRBV5-1,TRBD1,TGCGCCAGCAGCCCACAGGGGTTTGGGCAGTTCTTC,CASSPQGFGQFF
15,many,TRBJ2-1,TRBV7-2,TRBD2,TGTGCCAGCAGCTTCGGTGGACTAGCGGGAGCTGAGCAGTTCTTC,CASSFGGLAGAEQFF
12,NA,TRBJ1-1,TRBV5-1,NA,TGCGCCAGCAGCTTCCAGAACACTGAAGCTTTCTTT,CASSFQNTEAFF
16,NA,TRBJ1-2,TRBV7-2,NA,NA,CASSSPRQGVAYGSTF
13,NA,TRBJ2-7,TRBV30,NA,TGTGCCTGGAGACAGGGTGGCTCCTACGAGCAGTACTTC,CAWRQGGSYEQYF